This T cell receptor (beta chain) was recorded in a study of blood T cells in healthy people across ages. Study outcomes and limitations: CMV status of donors was unknown, possibly confounding expanded clonotype changes.

Comment on this clonotype: Its target is unknown.

With a J-beta primer mix and a sample-barcoded 5' primer, a second PCR ran roughly 6 to 11 cycles. Unique molecular identifiers of 12 random nucleotides labeled each cDNA. Each CDR3 protein is one row after TCRdb ran MiXCR on the 5' RACE reads. The table records about 320,000 distinct CDR3 sequences, about 25% of them present only once. The extraction recovered at least 6 micrograms of total RNA per sample. With 0 bases removed from V and 4 bases from J, the gap between germline ends came to 7 bases. The germline CDR1 and CDR2 sequences are SGDLS and YYNGEE. The CDR3 loop spans 13 amino acids. Sequencing used blood. The gene calls are TRBV9 and TRBJ2-5, with D uncertain. This clonotype was obtained from a woman in her seventies in good health. The chain's CDR3 is CASSVALRETQYF. The DNA of the CDR3 is TGTGCCAGCAGCGTAGCGCTGCGAGAGACCCAGTACTTC.